The 16 T cell receptor beta chains below were found in one sample sequenced in a study of CD8+CD57+ T cells in acquired aplastic anemia. Whoever was chosen for sequencing had shown CD8+CD57+ cell expansion by flow cytometry. Genomic DNA, the template, was used for profiling of the TCR beta VDJ and CDR3. In TCRdb, the reads were re-called with MiXCR into one record per CDR3 protein. The sample has hundreds of thousands of distinct CDR3 sequences, over 25% seen once. Sequencing used sorted CD4+, CD8+, or CD8+CD57+ T cells (not recorded which) from PBMCs. The receptors come from a human donor with aplastic anemia.

There are many counts of this clonotype. The CDR3 DNA is TGTGCCAGTAGTGTGTCCTACAATGAGCAGTTCTTC. Protein sequence: CASSVSYNEQFF. The V call is TRBV19, the J call TRBJ2-1, with unresolved D. Trimming took 5 bases from V and 1 from J, leaving 3 bases between them. The CDR3 is 12 residues long. Germline CDR1 and CDR2: LNHDA and SQIVND (reference sequence).

Details on this clonotype: Germline and junction disagree at one end, which may indicate a read error. This rearrangement joins TRBV2 to TRBJ2-7, with a weak D call TRBD1 (5 bases). This CDR3 is 13 amino acids long. Germline CDR1 SNHLY, CDR2 FYNNEI. Here the CDR3 reads CASSAREFYGQYF. In DNA form, the CDR3 reads TGTGCCAGCAGTGCCAGGGAATTCTACGGGCAGTACTTC.

Remarks on this clonotype: Relative to the germline gene, one junction end is altered; a read error may explain this. This rearrangement joins TRBV10-1 to TRBJ1-1; 8 bases fit TRBD1. From germline, CDR1 is WNHNN and CDR2 SYGVQD (reference sequence). This CDR3 has 15 amino acids. In nucleotides, the CDR3 is TGCGCCAGCAGTGAGAATCAGGGGGCCTCTCTCGTAGCTCTCTTT. It translates to CASSENQGASLVALF.

This clonotype was counted only a few times. Compared with germline, one end of the junction differs, possibly owing to a read error. The gene calls are TRBV10-3 and TRBJ2-5; D gene uncertain. This CDR3 has 16 amino acids. Germline CDR1 is ENHRY and CDR2 is SYGVKD. CDR3 in amino acids: CAISETRRLNQEIQYF. The CDR3 DNA follows: TGTGCCATCAGTGAGACTCGGCGTTTAAACCAAGAGATCCAGTACTTC.

The rearrangement links TRBV7-8 to TRBJ1-4; D is unresolved. CDR1 is SGHVS and CDR2 is FQNEAQ in the germline V gene. The V gene lost 5 bases and the J gene lost 12 bases, with 4 bases spanning the gap. There are 9 residues in the CDR3. CDR3 sequence reads: CASSVELFF. The CDR3 DNA follows: TGTGCCAGCAGCGTCGAACTGTTTTTT.

The J gene is TRBJ2-3, the V gene TRBV29-1; TRBD2 matches 7 bases. This CDR3 is 18 amino acids long. Per the germline V gene, CDR1 is SQVTM and CDR2 is ANQGSEA. The J segment lost 1 base and the V segment lost 3 bases, leaving 16 bases of the junction unmatched. The CDR3 loop reads CSVDGFSKVGGGTDTQYF. CDR3 sequence (DNA): TGCAGCGTTGATGGGTTTAGCAAGGTGGGAGGGGGCACAGATACGCAGTATTTT.

This clonotype was seen many times. The chain is built from TRBV24-1 and TRBJ1-2; D not resolved. Germline values: CDR1 KGHDR, CDR2 SFDVKD. The CDR3 contains 14 residues. Trimming stripped 9 bases from V and 1 base from J, with 14 bases between. DNA for the CDR3: TGTGCCACCTCCTCTGTCTCAGTTAACTATGGCTACACCTTC. Protein sequence: CATSSVSVNYGYTF.

This clonotype was counted ten times or more. V is TRBV7-6 and J is TRBJ1-5; TRBD1 is a possible D gene (6 bases). Germline CDR1 reads SGHVS; CDR2 reads FNYEAQ. The V end lost 2 bases, the J end lost 0 bases, and 8 bases lay between the germline ends. CDR3 length: 15 amino acids. The CDR3 reads CASSLTGASNQPQHF. CDR3 DNA: TGTGCCAGCAGCTTAACGGGGGCTAGCAATCAGCCCCAGCATTTT. The complete variable domain, with remaining parts taken from reference TRBV7-6 and TRBJ1-5, reads GAGVSQSPRYKVTKRGQDVALRCDPISGHVSLYWYRQALGQGPEFLTYFNYEAQQDKSGLPNDRFSAERPEGSISTLTIQRTEQRDSAMYRCASSLTGASNQPQHFGDGTRLSIL.

This sequence joins TRBV19 and TRBJ1-5; D is undetermined. The CDR3 is 12 residues long. V gave up 0 bases and J gave up 11 bases, with 8 bases separating them. Germline V gene data show CDR1 as LNHDA and CDR2 as SQIVND (reference sequence). DNA for the CDR3: TGTGCCAGTAGTATAGACAGCTCGACCCAGCATTTT. The encoded protein is CASSIDSSTQHF.

The V and J genes are TRBV29-1 and TRBJ2-3, with 7 bases identical to TRBD1. Trimming cost V 8 bases and J 4 bases; bases outside gene matches: 6. CDR1 SQVTM and CDR2 ANQGSEA come from the germline V gene. The CDR3 spans 12 residues. The CDR3 nucleotides are TGCAGCTTAGACGACAGGGCAGATACGCAGTATTTT. Translated: CSLDDRADTQYF.

The chain carries TRBV5-1 and TRBJ2-7, with 7 bases identical to TRBD1. This CDR3 comprises 15 residues. Germline V gives CDR1 SGHRS, CDR2 YFSETQ. Trimming removed 7 bases from V and 0 bases from J; junction bases left unmatched: 10. The CDR3 region has the DNA TGCGCCAGCGGGGAGCCGACAGGGATCTCCTACGAGCAGTACTTC. The encoded protein is CASGEPTGISYEQYF. The full variable domain, completed using reference TRBV5-1 and TRBJ2-7, is KAGVTQTPRYLIKTRGQQVTLSCSPISGHRSVSWYQQTPGQGLQFLFEYFSETQRNKGNFPGRFSGRQFSNSRSEMNVSTLELGDSALYLCASGEPTGISYEQYFGPGTRLTVT.

V and J are TRBV19 and TRBJ1-5; 7 bases align to TRBD1. V shed 11 bases and J 6 bases; nucleotides not matched to a gene: 13. Germline V lookup: CDR1 LNHDA, CDR2 SQIVND (reference sequence). This CDR3 contains 14 residues. The CDR3 bases are TGTGCCTGGAGGGGCACAGGGGAAGGTCAGCCCCAGCATTTT. Protein sequence: CAWRGTGEGQPQHF.

A note on this clonotype: At one end the junction does not follow the germline gene, possibly because of a read error. The chain carries TRBV7-7 and TRBJ2-3; D may correspond to TRBD1 or TRBD2 (5 bases each). In germline, CDR1 is SSHAT, CDR2 FNYEAQ (reference sequence). The CDR3 contains 16 residues. DNA of the CDR3: TGTGCTAGCAGCCCAATCCCGGGGCGCAGGACAGATACGCAGTATTTT. Residues: CASSPIPGRRTDTQYF. Complete variable domain (other parts from reference TRBV7-7 and TRBJ2-3): GAGVSQSPRYKVTKRGQDVTLRCDPISSHATLYWYQQALGQGPEFLTYFNYEAQPDKSGLPSDRFSAERPEGSISTLTIQRTEQRDSAMYRCASSPIPGRRTDTQYFGPGTRLTVL.

This clonotype appeared a few times. V usage is TRBV11-2 and J usage is TRBJ2-6; 9 positions match TRBD1. CDR1 SGHAT and CDR2 FQNNGV come from the germline V gene. Trimming cost V 7 bases and J 0 bases; bases outside gene matches: 10. The CDR3 has 18 residues. The CDR3 reads CASTPRGTGSSGANVLTF. Here the CDR3 DNA reads TGTGCCAGCACCCCCCGAGGGACAGGGAGCTCTGGGGCCAACGTCCTGACTTTC.

This clonotype came up a few times. The chain is built from TRBV20-1 and TRBJ2-7; D gene uncertain. CDR1 is DFQATT, CDR2 SNEGSKA, per germline (reference sequence). Trimming cost V 5 bases and J 0 bases, with 11 bases left between them. The CDR3 covers 13 residues. The CDR3 DNA follows: TGCAGTGCTCAAACTACTGACTCCTACGAGCAGTACTTC. Translating it yields CSAQTTDSYEQYF.

This clonotype turned up a few times. V and J are TRBV20-1 and TRBJ2-2; D possibly corresponds to TRBD2 (6 bases). Trimming took off 0 bases at V and 5 bases at J, with 16 bases between the two ends. The CDR3 runs to 16 residues. CDR1 DFQATT and CDR2 SNEGSKA come from the germline V gene (reference sequence). Written as DNA, the CDR3 is TGCAGTGCTAGAGATCTTCGGGGGATGTGGACCGGGGAGCTGTTTTTT. Translating gives CSARDLRGMWTGELFF.